The clone carrying this T cell receptor (beta chain) has a count of ten or more. Patients sequenced had flow cytometry evidence of CD8+CD57+ cell expansion. These data originate in a study of CD8+CD57+ T cells in acquired aplastic anemia. The wider study: Across the sorted CD4+ and CD8+ cells, DNA amounts averaged approximately 3.1 ug.

According to the study, genomic DNA was the template for TCR beta VDJ and CDR3 profiling. MiXCR, run by TCRdb on the reads, gives a single entry per CDR3 protein. This repertoire shows 200,000 to 300,000 distinct CDR3 sequences, around 45% found once; its top ten account for 7% to 9.5%. The source is a human donor with aplastic anemia. The material sequenced was sorted CD4+, CD8+, or CD8+CD57+ T cells (not recorded which) from PBMCs.

CDR3 sequence reads: CASSAGTTRGYTF. CDR3 sequence (DNA): TGTGCCAGCAGCGCGGGGACCACGCGAGGCTACACCTTC. The rearrangement uses TRBV9 and TRBJ1-2; tentative D call: TRBD1 (5 bases). Germline V gives CDR1 SGDLS, CDR2 YYNGEE. The CDR3 is 13 residues long. V gave up 3 bases and J gave up 8 bases, with 14 bases separating them.